What follows is one TCR beta chain and its context. The data belong to a study of blood T cell repertoires in COVID-19. Across the whole study: PBMCs, B-cell-depleted T cells, or T cells were the source of the cDNA or gDNA that made up the material.

The table came from immunoSEQ multiplex PCR; TCRdb's copy has only in-frame clones and leaves some out. The sample carries 100,000 to 150,000 clones, 85% recorded once. V dropped 1 base and J dropped 3; count of bases not matched to a gene: 9. Germline CDR1 reads SGHAT; CDR2 reads FQNNGV. The CDR3 is 17 residues long. This clonotype was obtained from a man older than 75 with active or convalescent COVID-19. The V gene is TRBV11-2, the J gene TRBJ2-3; 8 bases map to TRBD2. The specimen sequenced was peripheral blood. This chain's CDR3 is CASSLGTSLIVTDTQYF. For the CDR3, the DNA is TGTGCCAGCAGCTTAGGGACTAGCCTGATAGTGACAGATACGCAGTATTTT.